The next 10 T cell receptor beta chains were all read from a single sample in a study of T-cell reconstitution after alpha-beta-depleted transplantation in children. Preparation of the TCRbeta library involved a method that used unique molecular identifiers. TCRdb itself ran the PCR reads through MiXCR, one entry per CDR3 protein. The table lists hundreds of thousands of distinct CDR3 sequences, roughly 18% of them singletons. This material consisted of PBMCs, mostly from graft donor cells, taken 360 days after TCRalphabeta/CD19-depleted stem cell transplant. The receptors stem from a male patient aged 2 to 9 who had a stem cell transplant for acute lymphoblastic leukemia, so the T cells may come from the graft donor.

In DNA, the CDR3 is TGCAGTGCTAGACGCGGACAGGGGACCTTAGACTACGAGCAGTACTTC. It yields the protein CSARRGQGTLDYEQYF. This chain links TRBV20-1 with TRBJ2-7; 9 positions agree with TRBD1. Germline-derived CDR1 and CDR2 are DFQATT and SNEGSKA (reference sequence). The CDR3 contains 16 residues. The ends lost 2 bases at V and 3 bases at J; junction bases unmatched: 11.

The genes are TRBV16 and TRBJ1-2; 7 nucleotides match TRBD1. CDR3 length: 17 amino acids. V was clipped by 3 bases and J by 3 bases; unmatched bases: 13. CDR1 and CDR2 from the germline V gene are KGHSY and FQNENV. CDR3 DNA: TGTGCCAGCAGCCACTTCACCGACAGGGTAGGGGACTATGGCTACACCTTC. The encoded protein is CASSHFTDRVGDYGYTF.

V gene TRBV18 combines with J gene TRBJ1-5; 8 bases match TRBD1. Trimming cost V 2 bases and J 4 bases; bases outside gene matches: 4. This CDR3 region has 15 residues. Looked up from germline, CDR1 is KGHSH and CDR2 is LQKENI. In DNA, the CDR3 is TGTGCCAGCTCACCAGGCAGGGGGCAAAATCAGCCCCAGCATTTT. Translating it yields CASSPGRGQNQPQHF.

There are a few counts of this clonotype. The chain carries TRBV2 and TRBJ2-3, with D perhaps given as TRBD1 or TRBD2 (5 bases each). The CDR3 spans 12 residues. Germline assignment: CDR1 SNHLY and CDR2 FYNNEI. V was cut by 6 bases and J by 7 bases, with 11 bases left in between. For the CDR3, the DNA is TGTGCCAGCAGAGGGATGGGACATACGCAGTATTTT. It translates to CASRGMGHTQYF.

The V gene is TRBV4-2, the J gene TRBJ2-2; D remains unclear. Looked up from germline, CDR1 is LGHNA and CDR2 is YNFKEQ. V was shortened by 0 bases and J by 0 bases, with 14 bases between the two germline ends. The CDR3 has 18 residues. The DNA of the CDR3 is TGTGCCAGCAGCCAAGAGCCGTCAGCGAGCGCGAACACCGGGGAGCTGTTTTTT. Encoded protein: CASSQEPSASANTGELFF.

This clonotype was detected only a few times. The chain has TRBV20-1 and TRBJ1-5; D possibly corresponds to TRBD1 (5 bases). The CDR3 has 14 amino acids. Between the trimmed V and J ends, which lost 3 bases and 3 bases, there was a span of 12 bases. Per the germline V gene, CDR1 is DFQATT and CDR2 is SNEGSKA (reference sequence). CDR3 in DNA: TGCAGTGCTAGGACTCCGGGGCCCAATCAGCCCCAGCATTTT. This encodes CSARTPGPNQPQHF.

The V gene is TRBV30, the J gene TRBJ2-3; D not certain. Per the germline V gene, CDR1 is GTSNPN and CDR2 is SVGIG (reference sequence). The CDR3 has 12 amino acids. Trimming left V 2 bases short and J 4 bases short, with 7 bases between. The CDR3, as DNA: TGTGCCTGGAGTTTCTCCCCAGATACGCAGTATTTT. It translates to CAWSFSPDTQYF.

The V call is TRBV6-5, the J call TRBJ2-3; 7 bases match TRBD2. V shed 7 bases, J shed 7 bases, and the junction held 14 bases outside the gene matches. This CDR3 comprises 15 residues. Germline CDR1 is MNHEY and CDR2 is SVGAGI. In nucleotides, the CDR3 is TGTGCCAGCACAGTTACTAGCGCCGGAGCGTATACGCAGTATTTT. This translates into CASTVTSAGAYTQYF.

This chain connects TRBV28 to TRBJ1-1; D gene ambiguous. Germline assignment: CDR1 MDHEN and CDR2 SYDVKM. Trimming stripped 2 bases from V and 5 bases from J, with 3 bases between. The CDR3 runs to 11 residues. CDR3 residues: CASSLKTEAFF. CDR3 nucleotide sequence: TGTGCCAGCAGTTTAAAGACTGAAGCTTTCTTT.

This clonotype was seen ten or more times. CDR3 sequence: CASSSTSFANTGELFF. CDR3 DNA: TGCGCCAGCAGCTCGACATCGTTCGCGAACACCGGGGAGCTGTTTTTT. The chain carries TRBV5-1 and TRBJ2-2; D is unclear. V shed 3 bases and J shed 0 bases, with 12 bases lying between them. This CDR3 is built from 16 residues. Germline lookup yields CDR1 SGHRS and CDR2 YFSETQ.